The next 20 T cell receptor beta chains were all read from a single sample in a study of blood T cell repertoires in COVID-19. The repertoire was sequenced with immunoSEQ multiplex PCR; TCRdb's copy has only in-frame clones and lacks some. The table includes 100,000 to 150,000 clones, 79% detected once. The sample consisted of peripheral blood. These receptors all stem from a man in his forties with active or convalescent COVID-19.

The genes are TRBV28 and TRBJ1-2; D remains unclear. Germline CDR1 reads MDHEN; CDR2 reads SYDVKM. With 8 bases removed from V and 5 bases from J, the gap between germline ends came to 12 bases. The CDR3 covers 12 residues. The CDR3 loop is CASLLFPYGYTF. CDR3 bases: TGTGCCAGCCTACTTTTCCCATATGGCTACACCTTC.

V usage is TRBV6-2 or TRBV6-3 and J usage is TRBJ1-1; a possible D gene is TRBD1 (5 bases). There are 12 residues in the CDR3. Germline assignment: CDR1 MNHEY and CDR2 SVGEGT. The V gene lost 8 bases and the J gene lost 5 bases, with 12 bases spanning the gap. The CDR3 sequence is CASGRGETEAFF. The DNA for the CDR3 is TGTGCCAGCGGCCGGGGGGAGACTGAAGCTTTCTTT.

The chain links TRBV4-3 to TRBJ1-2; TRBD1 matches 8 bases. After removal of 0 bases from V and 8 bases from J, the junction contained 5 bases not matched to a gene. Germline values: CDR1 LGHNA, CDR2 YSLEER. The CDR3 extends over 14 amino acids. CDR3 protein: CASSQEARGRGYTF. Written as DNA, the CDR3 is TGCGCCAGCAGCCAAGAGGCCAGGGGGCGCGGCTACACCTTC.

The genes are TRBV3-1 (or the pseudogene TRBV3-2) and TRBJ2-3; D perhaps matches TRBD1 (5 bases). The V end was cut by 3 bases, the J end by 4 bases, with 14 bases between. The CDR3 covers 15 residues. CDR1 LGHDT and CDR2 YNNKEL come from the germline V gene (reference sequence). The CDR3 bases are TGTGCCAGCAGCCACCAGGGAAAGATCCCAGATACGCAGTATTTT. Protein product: CASSHQGKIPDTQYF.

The chain carries TRBV4-2 and TRBJ1-1, with 10 bases matching TRBD1. The J segment lost 8 bases and the V segment lost 8 bases, leaving 5 bases of the junction unmatched. The CDR3 is made up of 12 amino acids. Germline lookup yields CDR1 LGHNA and CDR2 YNFKEQ. The CDR3 sequence is CASAGTGVEAFF. CDR3 DNA: TGTGCCAGCGCGGGGACAGGGGTCGAAGCTTTCTTT.

This clone was found once. V gene TRBV5-4 combines with J gene TRBJ1-1, with 7 bases that match TRBD1. The length of the CDR3 is 13 residues. Germline trimming cut 4 bases from V and 7 bases from J; bases unmatched to any gene: 7. Germline lookup yields CDR1 SGHNT and CDR2 YYREEE (reference sequence). As DNA, the CDR3 is TGTGCCAGCAGCCTACAGGGGTATAATGAAGCTTTCTTT. Protein product: CASSLQGYNEAFF.

The V and J genes are TRBV7-9 and TRBJ1-3, with D possibly TRBD1 on 5 matching bases. Per germline, CDR1 SEHNR and CDR2 FQNEAQ (reference sequence). The CDR3 is 16 amino acids. With 5 bases removed from V and 0 bases from J, the gap between germline ends came to 14 bases. The CDR3 here is CASSLYRQLSGNTIYF. CDR3 nucleotide sequence: TGTGCCAGCAGCCTCTACAGGCAACTCTCTGGAAACACCATATATTTT.

The chain recombines TRBV11-2 with TRBJ2-2, with D perhaps TRBD1 (5 bases). Germline V gene lookup returns CDR1 SGHAT and CDR2 FQNNGV. The V end lost 2 bases, the J end lost 6 bases, and 7 bases lay between the germline ends. This CDR3 comprises 13 residues. The CDR3 loop reads CASSLIQAGELFF. DNA for the CDR3: TGTGCCAGCAGCTTAATACAGGCCGGGGAGCTGTTTTTT.

The V gene is TRBV5-8, the J gene TRBJ1-5; D is unclear. CDR1 is SGHTS and CDR2 is YDEGEE in the germline V gene. CDR3 length: 17 amino acids. V was clipped by 0 bases and J by 0 bases, with 13 bases between them. The CDR3 DNA is TGTGCCAGCAGCTTGGTTGTGGTGCAGTATAGCAATCAGCCCCAGCATTTT. Translated, it gives CASSLVVVQYSNQPQHF.

This clone was picked up many times. This chain joins TRBV3-1 (or the pseudogene TRBV3-2) and TRBJ2-1; D not resolved. Between the trimmed V and J ends, which lost 6 bases and 7 bases, there was a span of 7 bases. The CDR3 totals 11 residues. Germline V lookup: CDR1 LGHDT, CDR2 YNNKEL (reference sequence). The CDR3 region has the DNA TGTGCCAGCAGTCTCCGGAATGAGCAGTTCTTC. It translates to CASSLRNEQFF.

The chain recombines TRBV5-4 with TRBJ1-5, with a weak D call TRBD1 (6 bases). This CDR3 comprises 14 residues. Trimming removed 0 bases from V and 3 bases from J, with 7 bases in between. CDR1 is SGHNT, CDR2 YYREEE, per germline (reference sequence). The CDR3 DNA is TGTGCCAGCAGCTTGGGGACAGTCAATCAGCCCCAGCATTTT. It translates to CASSLGTVNQPQHF.

This clone was seen at least ten times. The chain carries TRBV25-1 and TRBJ2-1, with TRBD2 as a possible D gene (5 bases). The CDR3 is 16 amino acids. The germline CDR1 and CDR2 sequences are MGHDK and SYGVNS. Trimming cost V 6 bases and J 0 bases, with 15 bases left between them. CDR3 sequence reads: CASSRTEGSSYNEQFF. Written as DNA, the CDR3 is TGTGCCAGCAGCCGAACCGAAGGGAGCTCCTACAATGAGCAGTTCTTC.

This sequence joins TRBV5-5 and TRBJ1-5; no firm D call. CDR1 SGHKS and CDR2 YYEKEE come from the germline V gene (reference sequence). The V and J ends lost 1 base and 4 bases respectively, with 6 bases between them. The CDR3 is made up of 13 amino acids. The CDR3 DNA sequence: TGTGCCAGCAGCTTGTGGGCGAATCAGCCCCAGCATTTT. It yields the protein CASSLWANQPQHF.

The genes are TRBV10-3 and TRBJ1-6; possibly TRBD1 for D (6 bases). The germline V and J ends were trimmed by 6 bases and 0 bases, with 12 bases remaining between them. The CDR3 covers 16 residues. Per the germline V gene, CDR1 is ENHRY and CDR2 is SYGVKD. The CDR3 loop reads CAISRQVGSYNSPLHF. For the CDR3, the DNA is TGTGCCATCAGCCGACAGGTGGGCTCCTATAATTCACCCCTCCACTTT.

This chain uses TRBV19 with TRBJ1-2, with D tentatively TRBD1 (6 bases). The ends were cut back, 5 bases at V and 5 bases at J, with 15 bases in the middle. This CDR3 region has 14 residues. The germline V gene encodes CDR1 LNHDA and CDR2 SQIVND (reference sequence). The CDR3 reads CASSETGTSYGYTF. DNA for the CDR3: TGTGCCAGTAGTGAGACCGGGACATCTTATGGCTACACCTTC.

The CDR3 sequence is CASSLEVGNNEKLFF. The CDR3 nucleotides read TGTGCCAGCAGCTTAGAGGTCGGGAATAATGAAAAACTGTTTTTT. The rearrangement links TRBV7-6 to TRBJ1-4, with D unresolved. V was shortened by 1 base and J by 4 bases, with 10 bases between the two germline ends. Germline V gene data show CDR1 as SGHVS and CDR2 as FNYEAQ. The length of the CDR3 is 15 residues.

This clone occurred a few times. The rearrangement uses TRBV28 and TRBJ2-7; D perhaps matches TRBD1 (6 bases). The germline gives CDR1 MDHEN, CDR2 SYDVKM. The CDR3 sequence is 15 residues long. V dropped 2 bases and J dropped 5 bases, with 16 bases sitting between them. The CDR3 is CASSLEDLGAHEQYF. CDR3 nucleotide sequence: TGTGCCAGCAGTTTAGAAGATCTGGGGGCCCACGAGCAGTACTTC.

In DNA form, the CDR3 reads TGTGCCAGCAGCTTGGCCTTCGGGACTTCCTATGGCTACACCTTC. Its protein product is CASSLAFGTSYGYTF. The chain joins TRBV5-6 to TRBJ1-2; tentatively, D is TRBD1 (5 bases). The CDR3 consists of 15 residues. Germline V lookup: CDR1 SGHDT, CDR2 YYEEEE. Trimming cost V 0 bases and J 4 bases, with 13 bases left between them.

The rearrangement joins TRBV30 to TRBJ1-2; 7 bases are a match to TRBD1. The germline V gene has CDR1 GTSNPN and CDR2 SVGIG (reference sequence). The CDR3 length is 14 residues. The V segment lost 1 base and the J segment 2 bases; nucleotides outside the gene matches: 4. CDR3 nucleotide sequence: TGTGCCTGGAGTGCGGGACAGTTAAACTATGGCTACACCTTC. This codes for CAWSAGQLNYGYTF.

V is TRBV9 and J is TRBJ1-1, with 8 bases that match TRBD1. The CDR3 has 15 residues. Trimming at V came to 0 bases and at J to 1 base, leaving 2 bases not matched to a gene. Germline V gene data show CDR1 as SGDLS and CDR2 as YYNGEE. The chain's CDR3 is CASSVAGQENTEAFF. CDR3 nucleotides: TGTGCCAGCAGCGTAGCGGGACAGGAGAACACTGAAGCTTTCTTT.